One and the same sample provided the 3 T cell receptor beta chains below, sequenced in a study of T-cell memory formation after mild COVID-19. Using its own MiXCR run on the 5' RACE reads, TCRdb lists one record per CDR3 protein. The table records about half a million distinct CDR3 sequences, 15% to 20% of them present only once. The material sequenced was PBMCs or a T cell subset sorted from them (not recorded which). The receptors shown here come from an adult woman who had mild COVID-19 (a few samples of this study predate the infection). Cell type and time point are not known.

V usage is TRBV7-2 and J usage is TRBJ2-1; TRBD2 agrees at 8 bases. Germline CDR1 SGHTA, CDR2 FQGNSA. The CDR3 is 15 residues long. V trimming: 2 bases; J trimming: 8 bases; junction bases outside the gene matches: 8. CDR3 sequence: CASSLRLAGWYEQFF. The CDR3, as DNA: TGTGCCAGCAGCTTAAGGTTAGCGGGATGGTATGAGCAGTTCTTC.

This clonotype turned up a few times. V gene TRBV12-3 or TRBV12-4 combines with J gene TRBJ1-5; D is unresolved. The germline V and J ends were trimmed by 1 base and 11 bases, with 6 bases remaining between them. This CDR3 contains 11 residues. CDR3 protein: CASSLGLAQHF. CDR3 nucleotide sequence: TGTGCCAGCAGTTTAGGTTTAGCCCAGCATTTT.

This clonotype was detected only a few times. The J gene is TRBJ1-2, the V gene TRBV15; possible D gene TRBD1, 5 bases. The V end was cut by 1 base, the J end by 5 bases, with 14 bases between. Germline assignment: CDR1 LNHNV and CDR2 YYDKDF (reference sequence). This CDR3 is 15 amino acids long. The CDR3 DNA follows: TGTGCCACCAGCAGAGTGGACGGGGGGGAGTATGGCTACACCTTC. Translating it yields CATSRVDGGEYGYTF.